This passage covers 17 T cell receptor beta chains from one sample sequenced in a study of long-term antiretroviral therapy in people with HIV. Assay version v3.0 of immunoSEQ was used, and it was run at survey level. Sequenced by immunoSEQ multiplex PCR; TCRdb stores in-frame clones only, minus some. The table shows tens of thousands of clones, with about 94% occurring only once. Material: unsorted PBMCs, obtained around 9.2 years after starting antiretroviral therapy. All receptors come from a man aged 30-40 years with HIV.

The gene calls are TRBV12-5 and TRBJ2-3; 8 bases line up with TRBD2. Germline values: CDR1 LGHNT, CDR2 FRNRAP. V shed 3 bases and J 0 bases; nucleotides not matched to a gene: 8. The CDR3 consists of 17 residues. DNA of the CDR3: TGTGCTAGTGGTTTTATAGCGGGGTCAACTAGCACAGATACGCAGTATTTT. The encoded protein is CASGFIAGSTSTDTQYF.

The chain employs TRBV14 and TRBJ2-1, with TRBD2 as a possible D gene (6 bases). Germline assignment: CDR1 SGHDN and CDR2 FVKESK. V was shortened by 4 bases and J by 4 bases, with 11 bases between the two germline ends. This CDR3 has 14 amino acids. CDR3: CASSLGRTYNEQFF. CDR3 nucleotides: TGTGCCAGCAGCCTAGGGAGGACATACAATGAGCAGTTCTTC.

The chain recombines TRBV11-2 with TRBJ1-4; D call uncertain. The CDR3 spans 14 residues. Germline CDR1 reads SGHAT; CDR2 reads FQNNGV. Trimming removed 5 bases from V and 4 bases from J, with 11 bases in between. The CDR3 loop reads CASSGRAGNEKLFF. In DNA form, the CDR3 reads TGTGCCAGCAGCGGTCGGGCGGGTAATGAAAAACTGTTTTTT.

This chain connects TRBV21-1 to TRBJ1-1. TRBV21-1 is given as a pseudogene. CDR3 length: 14 residues. Here the CDR3 DNA reads TGTGCCAGTCCCGGAACCGGAGGGGATACTGAAGCTTTCTTT. Protein sequence: CASPGTGGDTEAFF.

The CDR3, as DNA: TGTGCCAGCAGTCCCCAAGGGGGTTGGGGATCTAGCACAGATACGCAGTATTTT. It is translated as CASSPQGGWGSSTDTQYF. The chain carries TRBV5-8 and TRBJ2-3; possible D gene TRBD1, 6 bases. The CDR3 is 18 residues long. The V gene's germline CDR1 is SGHTS and CDR2 YDEGEE. Deletions cut 5 bases from V and 0 bases from J, with 22 bases between.

This chain connects TRBV7-8 to TRBJ2-7; D is unresolved. Trimming left V 5 bases short and J 1 base short, with 21 bases between. Germline CDR1 reads SGHVS; CDR2 reads FQNEAQ. The CDR3 contains 17 residues. The CDR3 DNA reads TGTGCCAGCAGCCAAAATGTTATCTCCTCGCCATCCTACGAGCAGTACGTC. It specifies CASSQNVISSPSYEQYV.

The chain joins TRBV6-6 to TRBJ2-7, with D perhaps matching TRBD2 (6 bases). The ends were cut back, 6 bases at V and 1 base at J, with 19 bases in the middle. The CDR3 loop spans 16 amino acids. The germline V gene encodes CDR1 MNHNY and CDR2 SVGAGI (reference sequence). In DNA form, the CDR3 reads TGTGCCAGCAGCCAATCCCCAACCGGGACTTCCTACGAGCAGTACGTC. Its protein product is CASSQSPTGTSYEQYV.

The chain uses TRBV7-2 and TRBJ1-1, with D possibly being TRBD1 (5 bases). V lost 1 base, J lost 5 bases, and 14 bases lay in between. Germline V gene data show CDR1 as SGHTA and CDR2 as FQGNSA. The CDR3 contains 15 residues. CDR3 DNA sequence: TGTGCCAGCAGCTTAGAAGCAGGGAGGGGAACTGAAGCTTTCTTT. Protein product: CASSLEAGRGTEAFF.

This clone was counted once. The gene calls are TRBV5-6 and TRBJ2-7; D is ambiguous. The CDR3 has 11 residues. Germline V lookup: CDR1 SGHDT, CDR2 YYEEEE. Trimming pared 0 bases from V and 7 bases from J, leaving 5 bases between. The CDR3 coding sequence is TGTGCCAGCAGCTTGGGCCGGGAGCAGTACGTC. Protein product: CASSLGREQYV.

This sequence joins TRBV5-6 and TRBJ2-5, with a possible D match to TRBD2 (7 bases). The CDR3 consists of 13 residues. Germline V gives CDR1 SGHDT, CDR2 YYEEEE. Deletions cut 3 bases from V and 5 bases from J, with 11 bases between. Here the CDR3 DNA reads TGTGCCAGCAGCTCTAGGGGGGGGGAGACCCAGTACTTC. Protein product: CASSSRGGETQYF.

This clone has just one count. The J gene is TRBJ2-3, the V gene TRBV29-1; maybe TRBD2 (7 bases). The ends were cut back, 4 bases at V and 6 bases at J, with 26 bases in the middle. Germline V gives CDR1 SQVTM, CDR2 ANQGSEA. CDR3 length equals 17 residues. Here the CDR3 reads CSVGGKGGGRPGDTQYF. The CDR3, as DNA: TGCAGCGTTGGAGGAAAGGGCGGGGGCCGGCCTGGGGATACGCAGTATTTT.

The chain has TRBV28 and TRBJ1-1; 8 nucleotides agree with TRBD1. The length of the CDR3 is 11 residues. The V gene end was trimmed by 2 bases and the J gene end by 12 bases; junction bases not matched to a gene: 2. Germline assignment: CDR1 MDHEN and CDR2 SYDVKM. As DNA, the CDR3 is TGTGCCAGCAGTTTAAGGGACAGGTCTTTCTTT. Protein: CASSLRDRSFF. Combining the CDR3 with reference TRBV28 and TRBJ1-1 gives the whole variable domain DVKVTQSSRYLVKRTGEKVFLECVQDMDHENMFWYRQDPGLGLRLIYFSYDVKMKEKGDIPEGYSVSREKKERFSLILESASTNQTSMYLCASSLRDRSFFGQGTRLTVV.

This clone was detected only once. The chain combines TRBV2 with TRBJ2-5; D is unclear. This CDR3 is 12 amino acids long. V shed 4 bases and J shed 5 bases, with 8 bases lying between them. Germline V gives CDR1 SNHLY, CDR2 FYNNEI. The CDR3 reads CASSGYGETQYF. The CDR3 region has the DNA TGTGCCAGCAGTGGGTACGGGGAGACCCAGTACTTC.

This chain joins TRBV18 and TRBJ1-4, with D hard to call. The germline V gene has CDR1 KGHSH and CDR2 LQKENI. The V end was cut by 2 bases, the J end by 6 bases, with 10 bases between. This CDR3 is 14 amino acids long. Written as DNA, the CDR3 is TGTGCCAGCTCACCAGGGCAACTCGATGAAAAACTGTTTTTT. Translation: CASSPGQLDEKLFF.

The chain carries TRBV5-5 and TRBJ1-6, with TRBD1 matching 8 bases. The germline V gene has CDR1 SGHKS and CDR2 YYEKEE (reference sequence). The CDR3 is 14 residues long. The trim removed 0 bases at V and 10 bases at J, leaving 3 bases unmatched. The CDR3 is CASSLGQGSSPLHF. In DNA, the CDR3 is TGTGCCAGCAGCTTGGGACAGGGGTCCTCACCCCTCCACTTT.

This chain connects TRBV5-1 to TRBJ2-5, with a possible D match to TRBD1 (6 bases). The CDR3 spans 14 residues. Germline CDR1 is SGHRS and CDR2 is YFSETQ. V was pared by 0 bases and J by 0 bases, with 6 bases between. CDR3 sequence: CASSLGGHQETQYF. The DNA of the CDR3 is TGCGCCAGCAGCTTGGGGGGGCACCAAGAGACCCAGTACTTC.

This clone was detected only once. V usage is TRBV4-1 and J usage is TRBJ2-2; D is undetermined. V lost 6 bases to trimming and J lost 4 bases, with 3 bases between them. The CDR3 extends over 11 amino acids. Germline CDR1 is MGHRA and CDR2 is YSYEKL. Here the CDR3 reads CASSITGELFF. The CDR3 DNA sequence: TGCGCCAGCAGTATCACCGGGGAGCTGTTTTTT.